This T cell receptor beta chain was sequenced during a study of cytomegalovirus exposure and HLA in healthy donors (dated by TCRdb to the late 2010s). Some background on the complete study: According to an earlier analysis of 450 to 650 of the donors, about 180 million T cells yielded roughly 100 million unique TCR beta sequences and around 300 Gb of sequence data. Roughly 300 gigabases of sequencing data and 78 million or so unique TCR sequences were included in an early release covering several hundred HLA-typed donors. Of the approximately 400 genotyped donors, roughly 85% fell in the genetic ancestry cluster associated with self-reported Caucasian donors. The aim of the study was to test whether cataloging public T cell receptors could identify signatures of past pathogen exposure. Using immunosequencing, the study profiled T cell repertoires from 640 or so subjects and related those repertoires to cytomegalovirus serostatus. Along with the roughly 700-subject first cohort, a separate validation cohort of over a hundred different subjects was used. The study combined high-throughput TCR immunosequencing, statistical association of individual TCRs with disease status, and machine learning to predict cytomegalovirus infection status. A later analysis re-analyzed previously published TCR beta repertoires from 600 to 850 donors and added high-resolution HLA genotyping to study TCR occurrence patterns. Rather than using new phenotypic data, the later analysis identified candidate immune exposures from TCR beta sequences and from how often those sequences occurred across donors. In an earlier analysis of more than 550 of the donors, high-throughput TCR beta sequencing was used to judge whether each TCR beta V gene segment behaved as functional or pseudogenic. Donor age, sex, ethnicity and CMV serostatus were collected together with the repertoire data. In a later genetic analysis, genome-wide SNP genotypes for 398 of the 666 donors were used, and that subset was treated as a discovery cohort. All discovery cohort repertoires had been generated using a single sequencing platform. Class I and class II HLA loci were covered by the typing at four-digit resolution. Typing coverage varied by locus: roughly 620-640 donors for A, B, C, DRB1 and DQB1; roughly 560 for DQA1; around 570 for DPA1; fewer than 480 for DPB1. Because of strong linkage in the cohort, a few DR-DQ haplotypes were treated as single units for association and clustering. Across 300 to 400 genotyped donors of the cohort, an average of 235,054 unique TCR beta nucleotide sequences per donor were sequenced, and 15% to 20% of those sequences were non-productive. Findings and caveats that apply to the study as a whole: V-gene and J-gene trimming of TCR beta chains was associated with a missense DCLRE1C variant in a later genetic analysis, and the association was replicated in an independent cohort. According to a later analysis, TCR association rates differed among HLA loci, with DRB1 alleles showing the most associated TCRs and HLA-C alleles showing the fewest. In a later analysis, several top co-occurrence clusters were reported to appear linked to parvovirus B19, influenza, CMV and Epstein-Barr virus. Some IMGT-functional V segments, including TRBV6-2 and TRBV6-3, could not be told apart with the 87-base-pair reads, so those segments were excluded. The cohort was sequenced for TCR beta chains only, and without alpha or paired-chain data the features that could be detected were limited. Roughly 15 rarely observed V segments, including chromosome 9 orphons, were excluded from the earlier analysis of a few hundred of the donors because counts were too low. Because HLA typing was missing for some donors at each locus, association tests included only the typed subset. According to a later analysis, most CMV-associated TCR beta chains appeared to be HLA-restricted, and the HLA associations seemed to be driven largely by CMV exposure. When HLA alleles, especially DR and DQ, strongly co-occurred, TCR associations were difficult to assign to individual alleles. Broadly in line with IMGT annotations, most TCR beta V segments showed up in productive rearrangements about 87% or about 30% of the time in an earlier analysis of approximately 600 of the donors. The classifier was reported to diagnose cytomegalovirus status with high specificity and sensitivity in both the original and validation cohorts. In vitro tests confirmed that a few of the cytomegalovirus-associated TCR beta chains recognize cytomegalovirus antigens. The study gave a list of 150 to 200 TCR beta chains associated with cytomegalovirus. Roughly uniform sequencing depth across donors was assumed in presence/absence analyses, although this assumption may not hold. A cluster of highly shared sequence variants was judged likely to represent a technical artifact of the sequencing pipeline. A later analysis found that HLA-associated TCR beta chains were more clonally expanded and had lower generation probabilities than equally common non-associated chains. It was suggested by the authors that the approach could potentially be generalized to other disease states and immunological phenotypes. Most TCR sequences were observed very rarely across donors, whereas some public TCRs were present in many individuals. At a false discovery rate of 0.05, a later analysis linked 16,951 TCR beta sequences to specific HLA alleles. Compared with the approximately 720-donor mean, donors in an Asian-associated ancestry cluster had fewer N-insertions in productive TCRs, according to a later genetic analysis. Correlated functional status among segregating V segments might be attributable to linkage disequilibrium, but an unknown experimental factor could not be ruled out. A further reported finding was that TCR beta sequences accurately predicted the HLA-A and HLA-B alleles for most subjects in the first cohort. For the cohort, immune exposure information was limited to CMV serostatus.

Libraries were made using the immunoSEQ multiplex PCR assay. The multiplex PCR relied on a mix of 60 forward primers for TCR Vbeta segments and 13 reverse primers for TCR Jbeta segments. Amplification of the CDR3 region of rearranged TCR beta genes was performed with a multiplex PCR assay on genomic DNA. On the Illumina HiSeq System, the amplified TCR beta libraries were sequenced as 87-base-pair reads. As for the original processing: A later analysis counted 65 million to 90 million unique TCR beta chains across the 666 repertoires, and 9.5 million to 11 million of these chains were shared by at least two donors. Raw reads were error-corrected and collapsed into unique sequences with a nearest-neighbor algorithm that merged closely related sequences to remove PCR and sequencing errors. CDR3 sequences were aligned to IMGT reference sequences to assign V, D and J gene segments. For a sequence to be retained, a match of at least six nucleotides was required to both a V gene segment and a J gene segment. Rearrangements were called productive when the CDR3 lacked stop codons and stayed in frame with V and J; all others were non-productive. CDR3 was defined by IMGT convention, running from the second conserved V-encoded cysteine to the conserved J-encoded phenylalanine. The earlier analysis of approximately 590 of the donors excluded any sequence lacking an unambiguous match to a single V gene segment. An earlier analysis of about 590 of the donors classified V segments as functional when productive rearrangements were above 56.7% and as segregating when the standard deviation between donors was above 5%. A statistical classification framework was developed to diagnose cytomegalovirus status using the catalog of TCR beta chain sequences. In a later analysis, V and J genes were assigned by comparing TCR nucleotide sequences against IMGT/GENE-DB human TR gene sequences. A later analysis assigned CDR3 sequences and most-parsimonious VDJ recombination scenarios with the TCRdist pipeline. A later analysis defined each TCR beta chain by its CDR3 amino acid sequence plus V-gene family, and excluded reads lacking a unique V-gene family. A later analysis removed 592 highly shared, low-generation-probability nucleotide sequences to deal with suspected cross-contamination and a sequencing artifact. In a later analysis, a clonal expansion index was calculated for each public chain from normalized within-repertoire ranks of inferred template counts. Generation probabilities in a later analysis came from a VDJ recombination model fitted to out-of-frame rearrangements, and those results were checked against IGoR. In a later analysis, TCR-TCR, TCR-HLA and TCR-CMV co-occurrence was scored with hypergeometric tests, and a repertoire-size bias correction was applied to TCR pairs. In a later analysis, false discovery rates were estimated by permuting HLA or CMV assignments 20 times. In a later analysis, co-occurring TCRs were grouped using DBSCAN, with TCRdist sequence similarity added in when clustering inside HLA-allele-positive subsets. Repertoires with fewer than 30,000 or more than 120,000 public chains were left out of co-occurrence clustering, as were about 5 repertoires with anomalous nucleotide sharing. TCRdb obtained this table from immuneACCESS and retained in-frame rearrangements with V and J assigned. These tables miss some clones; where compared with another copy, unresolved V genes account for less than half of the shortfall, and the remainder is unexplained. For V, J and clone size, that table is used; D and trimming come from the DNA. Here the sample has 110,000 to 150,000 clones; more than 70% occur a single time. Jointly, the top ten make up more than 4.5% of the sample.

V loses 5 bases at its end and J loses 5 bases; junction bases beyond the gene matches: 10. The CDR3 covers 16 residues, taking in both the cysteine and the phenylalanine. Only the CDR3 part of the read is kept: 48 bases, read in frame from the first base. Taken from the germline V gene (reference sequence), the CDR1 and CDR2 loops are LNHNV and YYDKDF. The cohort comprised around 690 healthy bone marrow donors. At the time of sampling, every cohort member was nominally healthy, though immune exposures that went unrecorded were likely present. The donor was CMV seronegative and belonged to the group of over 350 seronegative cohort members. Every donor gave a peripheral blood sample, and the peripheral blood mononuclear cells from that sample were used for TCR beta sequencing. The Qiagen DNeasy Blood Extraction Kit was used to extract genomic DNA from the blood cell samples. Only one count was recorded for this clone. The target of this receptor is not known. Nothing much larger sits one base from this clone, and base qualities are not available.

Material for sequencing was PBMCs. The sequence came from a woman between 50 and 59 years old in good health and CMV-seronegative. The sequence is built from TRBV15 and TRBJ2-3; a stretch of 10 junction bases matches TRBD1. CDR3 loop: CATSRKTGQGGDTQYF. The nucleotides are TGTGCCACCAGCCGGAAAACCGGACAGGGGGGAGATACGCAGTATTTT.